Below are 3 T cell receptor beta chains sequenced from a single sample in a study of circulating CD8 cells and anti-PD-1 response in melanoma. Using approximately 15 ng of total RNA, TCR libraries were made with the QIAseq Immune Repertoire TCR panel. TCRdb reprocessed the reads with MiXCR, giving one entry per CDR3 protein. The sample records some 430 distinct CDR3 sequences, roughly 7.9% being singletons. Live CD3+CD8+TCRalphabeta+ cells were sorted into four subsets by PD-1 and/or TIGIT. Sequences were derived from CD8+ T cells from PBMCs, sampled at baseline or after one month of anti-PD-1 therapy (not recorded which). These receptors all come from a human donor with melanoma.

This clonotype has a handful of counts. This chain connects TRBV28 to TRBJ2-7; D remains ambiguous. CDR1 is MDHEN and CDR2 is SYDVKM in the germline V gene. The CDR3 has 14 amino acids. Trimming took off 1 base at V and 1 base at J, with 8 bases between the two ends. The CDR3 DNA is TGTGCCAGCAGTTTATCGGGTTTTTCCTACGAGCAGTACTTC. It is translated as CASSLSGFSYEQYF.

The V and J genes are TRBV19 and TRBJ1-6; no clear D. Germline CDR1 reads LNHDA; CDR2 reads SQIVND (reference sequence). Trimming removed 3 bases from V and 0 bases from J, with 6 bases in between. There are 15 residues in the CDR3. The CDR3 nucleotides are TGTGCCAGTAGTATTGAGAGCTCCTATAATTCACCCCTCCACTTT. It specifies CASSIESSYNSPLHF.

By frequency in the sample, this clonotype is large (0.1 to 1%). The chain has TRBV5-1 and TRBJ2-1; TRBD2 matches at 11 bases. J gave up 3 bases and V 6 bases, and 2 bases lay outside the gene matches. This CDR3 region has 14 residues. Germline loops: CDR1 SGHRS, CDR2 YFSETQ. CDR3 residues: CASTLAGGYNEQFF. The CDR3 region has the DNA TGCGCCAGCACCCTAGCGGGGGGCTACAATGAGCAGTTCTTC.